The 8 T cell receptor beta chains below all came from one sample that was sequenced in a study of response to subunit inactivated influenza vaccine. Using its own MiXCR run on the RT-PCR reads, TCRdb lists one record per CDR3 protein. The table includes some 570,000 distinct CDR3 sequences, about 10% detected once. These records were also assigned to another study, of T cells expressing NK-cell markers. That source adds: The cDNA for TCR beta came from 5'RACE template switching with UMIs.

Source: PBMCs from blood, taken on the day of vaccination. Receptors were obtained from a man over 45 who received an inactivated influenza vaccine.

This clonotype was seen a handful of times. V and J are TRBV25-1 and TRBJ1-1; D gene ambiguous. Germline V CDR1 and CDR2: MGHDK, SYGVNS. The CDR3 runs to 15 residues. Trimming removed 2 bases from V and 1 base from J, with 11 bases in between. In DNA, the CDR3 is TGTGCCAGCAGTGAAGGCGGGGTGGGGAACACTGAAGCTTTCTTT. Translated, it gives CASSEGGVGNTEAFF.

This clonotype was counted at least ten times. The J gene is TRBJ2-3, the V gene TRBV6-5; 7 nucleotides line up with TRBD2. The germline V gene has CDR1 MNHEY and CDR2 SVGAGI. The CDR3 loop spans 17 amino acids. The V gene end was trimmed by 0 bases and the J gene end by 2 bases; junction bases not matched to a gene: 8. The CDR3 coding sequence is TGTGCCAGCAGTTACTCGGCAAGCGGGATTACCACAGATACGCAGTATTTT. Translation: CASSYSASGITTDTQYF.

This clonotype appeared a single time. The rearrangement links TRBV20-1 to TRBJ2-3; TRBD2 aligns across 11 bases. There are 16 residues in the CDR3. Germline V gene lookup returns CDR1 DFQATT and CDR2 SNEGSKA (reference sequence). Germline trimming cut 3 bases from V and 4 bases from J; bases unmatched to any gene: 9. CDR3 bases: TGCAGTGCTAGGGCATCTAGCGGGAGGTTCGCAGATACGCAGTATTTT. It translates to CSARASSGRFADTQYF.

This clonotype was seen a few times. The chain couples TRBV18 to TRBJ2-3, with 8 bases matching TRBD2. The germline CDR1 and CDR2 sequences are KGHSH and LQKENI. CDR3 length: 14 residues. The junction had 7 bases not matched to a gene; V was cut back by 5 bases and J by 6 bases. The CDR3 loop is CASSSGTSLDTQYF. In DNA form, the CDR3 reads TGTGCCAGCTCATCCGGGACTAGTCTGGATACGCAGTATTTT. Looking up the rest from reference TRBV18 and TRBJ2-3 gives the full variable domain: NAGVMQNPRHLVRRRGQEARLRCSPMKGHSHVYWYRQLPEEGLKFMVYLQKENIIDESGMPKERFSAEFPKEGPSILRIQQVVRGDSAAYFCASSSGTSLDTQYFGPGTRLTVL.

This clonotype has a handful of counts. This rearrangement joins TRBV29-1 to TRBJ2-7, with TRBD2 identical over 9 bases. After removal of 2 bases from V and 0 bases from J, the junction contained 5 bases not matched to a gene. CDR3 length: 15 residues. The germline V gene has CDR1 SQVTM and CDR2 ANQGSEA. The CDR3 nucleotides are TGCAGCGTTGAATATCTAGCGGGGAGCTCCTACGAGCAGTACTTC. Protein product: CSVEYLAGSSYEQYF.

Of note for this clonotype: At one end, the junction sequence differs from germline, possibly due to a read error. This CDR3 reads CAWSKGQFNQPQHF. CDR3 DNA sequence: TGTGCTTGGAGCAAGGGACAATTCAATCAGCCCCAGCATTTT. V is TRBV30 and J is TRBJ1-5, with a possible D match to TRBD1 (6 bases). This CDR3 has 14 residues. Per germline, CDR1 GTSNPN and CDR2 SVGIG (reference sequence).

This chain uses TRBV15 with TRBJ2-5, with 9 bases matching TRBD1. V was pared by 0 bases and J by 3 bases, with 2 bases of the junction left unmatched. CDR1 is LNHNV and CDR2 is YYDKDF in the germline V gene (reference sequence). This CDR3 has 15 residues. CDR3 sequence: CATSREQGAKETQYF. The CDR3 nucleotides are TGTGCCACCAGCAGAGAACAGGGGGCGAAAGAGACCCAGTACTTC.

This chain joins TRBV12-3 or TRBV12-4 and TRBJ1-2; TRBD1 agrees at 9 bases. The CDR3 sequence is 14 residues long. J gave up 5 bases and V 5 bases, and 6 bases lay outside the gene matches. Here the CDR3 DNA reads TGTGCCAGCAGTCAGGGGACAGGGCGGTATGGCTACACCTTC. This gives the protein CASSQGTGRYGYTF.